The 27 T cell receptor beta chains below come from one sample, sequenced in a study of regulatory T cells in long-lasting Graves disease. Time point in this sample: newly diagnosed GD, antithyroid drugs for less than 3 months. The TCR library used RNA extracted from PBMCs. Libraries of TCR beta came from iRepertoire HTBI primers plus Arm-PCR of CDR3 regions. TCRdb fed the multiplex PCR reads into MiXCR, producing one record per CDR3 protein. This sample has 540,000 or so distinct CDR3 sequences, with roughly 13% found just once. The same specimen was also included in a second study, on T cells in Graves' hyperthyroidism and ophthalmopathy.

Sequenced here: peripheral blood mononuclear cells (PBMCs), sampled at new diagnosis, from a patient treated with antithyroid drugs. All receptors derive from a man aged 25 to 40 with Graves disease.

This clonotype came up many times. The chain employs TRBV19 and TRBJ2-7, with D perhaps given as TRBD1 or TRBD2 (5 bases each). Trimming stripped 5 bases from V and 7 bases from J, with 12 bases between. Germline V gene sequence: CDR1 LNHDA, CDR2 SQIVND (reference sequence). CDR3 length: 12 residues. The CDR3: CASSAGTLEQYF. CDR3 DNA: TGTGCCAGTAGTGCCGGGACGCTAGAGCAGTACTTC. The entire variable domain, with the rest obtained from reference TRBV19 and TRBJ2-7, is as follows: DGGITQSPKYLFRKEGQNVTLSCEQNLNHDAMYWYRQDPGQGLRLIYYSQIVNDFQKGDIAEGYSVSREKKESFPLTVTSAQKNPTAFYLCASSAGTLEQYFGPGTRLTVT.

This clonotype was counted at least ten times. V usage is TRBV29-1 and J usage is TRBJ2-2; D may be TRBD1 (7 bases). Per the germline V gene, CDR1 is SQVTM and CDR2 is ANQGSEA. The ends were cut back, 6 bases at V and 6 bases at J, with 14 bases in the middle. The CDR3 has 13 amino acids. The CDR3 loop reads CSVNTGEAGELFF. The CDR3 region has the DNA TGCAGCGTAAACACAGGGGAGGCCGGGGAGCTGTTTTTT.

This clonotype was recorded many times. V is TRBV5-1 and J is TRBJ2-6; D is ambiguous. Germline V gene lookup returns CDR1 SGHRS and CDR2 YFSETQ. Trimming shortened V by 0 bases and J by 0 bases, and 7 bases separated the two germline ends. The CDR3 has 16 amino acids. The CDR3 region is CASSLVLDSGANVLTF. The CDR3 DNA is TGCGCCAGCAGCTTGGTCCTTGACTCTGGGGCCAACGTCCTGACTTTC.

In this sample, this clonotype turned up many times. The CDR3 DNA follows: TGCAGTGCTAGTAGGCACACCAGGGAGCAGTTCTTC. The encoded protein is CSASRHTREQFF. This chain connects TRBV20-1 to TRBJ2-1, with D unresolved. The length of the CDR3 is 12 residues. Germline-derived CDR1 and CDR2 are DFQATT and SNEGSKA (reference sequence). Trimming stripped 3 bases from V and 10 bases from J, with 13 bases between.

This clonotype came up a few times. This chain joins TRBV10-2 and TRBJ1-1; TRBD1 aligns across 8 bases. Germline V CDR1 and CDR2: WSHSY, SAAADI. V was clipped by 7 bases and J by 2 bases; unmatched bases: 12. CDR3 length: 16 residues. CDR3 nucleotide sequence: TGCGCCAGCACCGTACACCCAGGGGGCTATAACACTGAAGCTTTCTTT. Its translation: CASTVHPGGYNTEAFF.

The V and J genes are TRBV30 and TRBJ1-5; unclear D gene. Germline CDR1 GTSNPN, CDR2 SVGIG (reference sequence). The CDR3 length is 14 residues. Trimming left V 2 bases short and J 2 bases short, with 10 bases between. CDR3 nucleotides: TGTGCCTGGAGTTTGGCGCAGGGCAATCAGCCCCAGCATTTT. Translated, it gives CAWSLAQGNQPQHF.

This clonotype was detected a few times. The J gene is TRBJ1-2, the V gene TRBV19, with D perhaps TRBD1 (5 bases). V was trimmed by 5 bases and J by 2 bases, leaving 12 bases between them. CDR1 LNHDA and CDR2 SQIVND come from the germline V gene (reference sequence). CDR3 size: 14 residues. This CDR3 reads CASSVGGGNYGYTF. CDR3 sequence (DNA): TGTGCCAGTAGTGTTGGCGGGGGGAACTATGGCTACACCTTC.

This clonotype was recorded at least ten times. DNA for the CDR3: TGTGCCAGCAGTTTAGCCAAAGGAGTCCCGAACACTGAAGCTTTCTTT. This translates into CASSLAKGVPNTEAFF. The chain uses TRBV12-3 or TRBV12-4 and TRBJ1-1; D is uncertain. There are 16 residues in the CDR3. Trimming removed 0 bases from V and 1 base from J, with 12 bases in between.

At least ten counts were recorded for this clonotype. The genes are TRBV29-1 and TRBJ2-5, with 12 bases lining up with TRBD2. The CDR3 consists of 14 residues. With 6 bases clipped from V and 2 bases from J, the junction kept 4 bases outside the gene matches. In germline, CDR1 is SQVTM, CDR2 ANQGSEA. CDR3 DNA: TGCAGCGTCCAAGGACTAGCGGGACAAGAGACCCAGTACTTC. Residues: CSVQGLAGQETQYF.

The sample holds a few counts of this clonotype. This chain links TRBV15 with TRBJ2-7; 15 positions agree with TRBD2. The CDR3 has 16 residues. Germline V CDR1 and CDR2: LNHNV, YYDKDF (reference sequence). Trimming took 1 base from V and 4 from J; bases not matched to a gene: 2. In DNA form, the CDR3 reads TGTGCCACCAGCAGAGGGACTAGCGGGAGGGCGTACGAGCAGTACTTC. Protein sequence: CATSRGTSGRAYEQYF.

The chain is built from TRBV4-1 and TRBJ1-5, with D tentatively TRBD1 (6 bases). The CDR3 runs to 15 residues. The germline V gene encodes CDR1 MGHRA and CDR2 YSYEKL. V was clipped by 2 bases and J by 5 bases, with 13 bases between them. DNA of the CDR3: TGCGCCAGCAGCCAATCGGGGGCTTGGGATCAGCCCCAGCATTTT. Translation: CASSQSGAWDQPQHF.

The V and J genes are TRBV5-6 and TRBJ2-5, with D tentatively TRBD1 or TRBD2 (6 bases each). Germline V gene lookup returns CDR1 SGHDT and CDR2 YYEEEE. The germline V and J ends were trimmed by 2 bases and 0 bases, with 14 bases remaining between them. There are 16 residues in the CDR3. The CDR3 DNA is TGTGCCAGCAGCTTACTCGGGGGCCGTGACCAAGAGACCCAGTACTTC. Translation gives CASSLLGGRDQETQYF. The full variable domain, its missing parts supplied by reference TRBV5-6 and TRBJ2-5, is DAGVTQSPTHLIKTRGQQVTLRCSPKSGHDTVSWYQQALGQGPQFIFQYYEEEERQRGNFPDRFSGHQFPNYSSELNVNALLLGDSALYLCASSLLGGRDQETQYFGPGTRLLVL.

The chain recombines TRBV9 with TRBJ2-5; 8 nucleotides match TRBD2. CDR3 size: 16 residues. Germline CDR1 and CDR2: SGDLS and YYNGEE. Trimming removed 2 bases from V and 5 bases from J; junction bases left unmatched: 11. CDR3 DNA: TGTGCCAGCAGCGTGTTTAGCGGGAACCCCGGCGAGACCCAGTACTTC. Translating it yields CASSVFSGNPGETQYF. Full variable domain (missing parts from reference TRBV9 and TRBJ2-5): DSGVTQTPKHLITATGQRVTLRCSPRSGDLSVYWYQQSLDQGLQFLIQYYNGEERAKGNILERFSAQQFPDLHSELNLSSLELGDSALYFCASSVFSGNPGETQYFGPGTRLLVL.

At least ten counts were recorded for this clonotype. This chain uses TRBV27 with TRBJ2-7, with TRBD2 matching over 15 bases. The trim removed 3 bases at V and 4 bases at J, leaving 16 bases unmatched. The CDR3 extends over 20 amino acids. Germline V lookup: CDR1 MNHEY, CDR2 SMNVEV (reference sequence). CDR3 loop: CASSFISPGLAGGEEYEQYF. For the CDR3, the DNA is TGTGCCAGCAGTTTTATCTCCCCGGGACTAGCGGGAGGAGAAGAGTACGAGCAGTACTTC.

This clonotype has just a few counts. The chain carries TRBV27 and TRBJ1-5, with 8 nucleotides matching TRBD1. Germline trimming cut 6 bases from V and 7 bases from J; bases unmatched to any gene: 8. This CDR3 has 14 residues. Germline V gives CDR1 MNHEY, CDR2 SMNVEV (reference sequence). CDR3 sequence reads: CASRRIGQGQPQHF. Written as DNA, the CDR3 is TGTGCCAGCAGACGTATCGGACAGGGCCAGCCCCAGCATTTT.

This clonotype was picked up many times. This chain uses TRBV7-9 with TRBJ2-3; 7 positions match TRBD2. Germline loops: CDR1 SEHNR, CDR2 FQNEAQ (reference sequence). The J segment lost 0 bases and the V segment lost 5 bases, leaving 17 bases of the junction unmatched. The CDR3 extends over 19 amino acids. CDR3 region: CASSTLRGPSGESTDTQYF. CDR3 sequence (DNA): TGTGCCAGCAGCACCCTAAGGGGACCTAGCGGAGAAAGCACAGATACGCAGTATTTT.

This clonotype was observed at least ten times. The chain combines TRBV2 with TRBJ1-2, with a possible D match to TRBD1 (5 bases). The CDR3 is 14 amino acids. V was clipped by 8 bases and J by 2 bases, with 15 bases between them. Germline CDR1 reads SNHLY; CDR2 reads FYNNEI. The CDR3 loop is CASGAGLLNYGYTF. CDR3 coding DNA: TGTGCCAGCGGAGCGGGGCTCCTCAACTATGGCTACACCTTC. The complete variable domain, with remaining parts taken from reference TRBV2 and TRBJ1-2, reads EPEVTQTPSHQVTQMGQEVILRCVPISNHLYFYWYRQILGQKVEFLVSFYNNEISEKSEIFDDQFSVERPDGSNFTLKIRSTKLEDSAMYFCASGAGLLNYGYTFGSGTRLTVV.

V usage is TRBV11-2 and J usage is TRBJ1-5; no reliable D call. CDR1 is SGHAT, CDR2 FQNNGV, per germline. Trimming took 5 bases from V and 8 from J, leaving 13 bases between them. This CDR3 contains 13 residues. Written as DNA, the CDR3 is TGTGCCAGCAGCCACGACTCCCGAAAGCCCCAGCATTTT. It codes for CASSHDSRKPQHF.

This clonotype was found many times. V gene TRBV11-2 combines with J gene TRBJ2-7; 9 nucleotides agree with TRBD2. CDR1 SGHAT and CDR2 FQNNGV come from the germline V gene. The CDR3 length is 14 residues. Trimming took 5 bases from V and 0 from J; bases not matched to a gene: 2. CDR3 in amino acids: CASSLTSGSYEQYF. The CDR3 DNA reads TGTGCCAGCAGCCTGACTAGCGGCTCCTACGAGCAGTACTTC. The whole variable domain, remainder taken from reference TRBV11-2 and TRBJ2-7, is EAGVAQSPRYKIIEKRQSVAFWCNPISGHATLYWYQQILGQGPKLLIQFQNNGVVDDSQLPKDRFSAERLKGVDSTLKIQPAKLEDSAVYLCASSLTSGSYEQYFGPGTRLTVT.

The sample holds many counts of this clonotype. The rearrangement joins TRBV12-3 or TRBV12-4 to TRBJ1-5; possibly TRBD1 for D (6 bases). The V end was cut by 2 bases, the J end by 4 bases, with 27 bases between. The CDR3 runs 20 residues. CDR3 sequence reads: CASSLSPPGTGLKRNQPQHF. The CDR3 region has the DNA TGTGCCAGCAGTTTAAGTCCCCCCGGAACAGGGCTAAAAAGAAATCAGCCCCAGCATTTT.

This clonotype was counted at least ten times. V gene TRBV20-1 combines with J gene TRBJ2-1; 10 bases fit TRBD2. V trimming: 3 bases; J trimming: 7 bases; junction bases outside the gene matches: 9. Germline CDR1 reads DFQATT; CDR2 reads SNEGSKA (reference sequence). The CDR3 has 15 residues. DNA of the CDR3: TGCAGTGCTAGGCCTAGCGGGAGTTGGACAAATGAGCAGTTCTTC. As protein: CSARPSGSWTNEQFF.

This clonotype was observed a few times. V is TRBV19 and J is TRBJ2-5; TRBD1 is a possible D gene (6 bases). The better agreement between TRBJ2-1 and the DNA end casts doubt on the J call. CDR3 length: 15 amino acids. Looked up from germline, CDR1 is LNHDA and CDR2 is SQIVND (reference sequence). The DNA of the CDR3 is TGTGCCAGTAGTACCTACAGGGCAGCTTCTAATGAGCAGTTCTTC. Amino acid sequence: CASSTYRAASNEQFF.

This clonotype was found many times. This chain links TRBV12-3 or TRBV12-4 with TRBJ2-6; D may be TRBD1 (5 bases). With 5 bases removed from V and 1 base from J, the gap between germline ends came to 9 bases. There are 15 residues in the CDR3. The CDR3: CASSADSSGANVLTF. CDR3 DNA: TGTGCCAGCAGTGCAGACAGTTCTGGGGCCAACGTCCTGACTTTC.

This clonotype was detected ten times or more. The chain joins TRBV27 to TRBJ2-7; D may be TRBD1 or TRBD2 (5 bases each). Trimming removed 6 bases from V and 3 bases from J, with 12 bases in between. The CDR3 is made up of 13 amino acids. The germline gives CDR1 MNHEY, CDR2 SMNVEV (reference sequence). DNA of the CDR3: TGTGCCAGCAGCGAGGGACGGGACTACGAGCAGTACTTC. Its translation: CASSEGRDYEQYF.

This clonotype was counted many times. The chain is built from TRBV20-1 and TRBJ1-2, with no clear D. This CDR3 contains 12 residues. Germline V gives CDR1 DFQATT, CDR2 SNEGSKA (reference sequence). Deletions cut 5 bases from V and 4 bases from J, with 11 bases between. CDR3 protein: CSAPKAVYGYTF. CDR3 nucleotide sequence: TGCAGTGCTCCGAAGGCGGTCTATGGCTACACCTTC.

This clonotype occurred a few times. The CDR3, as DNA: TGTGCCACCAGTGATGCAGACCCCGAGACCCAGTACTTC. Its translation is CATSDADPETQYF. The rearrangement joins TRBV24-1 to TRBJ2-5; D is unclear. This CDR3 contains 13 residues. Germline V CDR1 and CDR2: KGHDR, SFDVKD. V was pared by 3 bases and J by 5 bases, with 9 bases between.

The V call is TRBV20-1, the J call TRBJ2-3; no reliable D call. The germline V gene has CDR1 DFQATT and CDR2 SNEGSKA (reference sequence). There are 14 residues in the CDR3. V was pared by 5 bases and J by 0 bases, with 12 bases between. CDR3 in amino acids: CSAGSSGSTDTQYF. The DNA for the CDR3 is TGCAGTGCTGGATCCTCAGGCAGCACAGATACGCAGTATTTT.